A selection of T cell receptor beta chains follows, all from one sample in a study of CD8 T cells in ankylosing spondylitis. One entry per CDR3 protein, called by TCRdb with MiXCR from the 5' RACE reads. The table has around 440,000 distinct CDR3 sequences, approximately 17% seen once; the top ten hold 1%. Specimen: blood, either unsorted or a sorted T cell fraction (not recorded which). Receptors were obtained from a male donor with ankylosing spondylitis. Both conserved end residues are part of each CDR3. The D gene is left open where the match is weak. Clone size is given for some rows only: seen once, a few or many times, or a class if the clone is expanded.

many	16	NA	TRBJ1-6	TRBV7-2	TGTGCCAGCAGCTTACAGACCCGCTCCTATAATTCACCCCTCCACTTT	CASSLQTRSYNSPLHF
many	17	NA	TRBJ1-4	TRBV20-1	TGCAGTGCTAGAGGGTCGGCTGCGCGAGGAACTAATGAAAAACTGTTTTTT	CSARGSAARGTNEKLFF
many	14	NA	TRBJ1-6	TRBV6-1	TGTGCCAGCGCTGACAGCTCCTATAATTCACCCCTCCACTTT	CASADSSYNSPLHF
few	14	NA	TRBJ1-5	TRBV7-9	TGTGCCAGCAGCCACGACACAGCGAATCAGCCCCAGCATTTT	CASSHDTANQPQHF
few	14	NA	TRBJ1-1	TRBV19	TGTGCCAGTAGTTCCGGGACTCAGAACGCTGAAGCTTTCTTT	CASSSGTQNAEAFF
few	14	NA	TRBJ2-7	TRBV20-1	TGCAGTGCTAGTGGTCTCGGGTTAACCTACGAGCAGTACTTC	CSASGLGLTYEQYF
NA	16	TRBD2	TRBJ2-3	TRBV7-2	TGTGCCAGCAGCTTAAGGCTAGCGGGAGGGGTGGATACGCAGTATTTT	CASSLRLAGGVDTQYF
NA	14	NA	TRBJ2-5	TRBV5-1	TGCGCCAGCAGCTTGGGGGGCCTTGGTGGGACCCAGTACTTC	CASSLGGLGGTQYF
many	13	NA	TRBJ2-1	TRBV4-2	TGTGCCAGCAGCCAAGTACGGGAAAATGAGCAGTTCTTC	CASSQVRENEQFF
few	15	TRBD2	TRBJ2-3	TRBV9	TGTGCCAGCAGCGTAACTAGCGGGAACACAGATACGCAGTATTTT	CASSVTSGNTDTQYF
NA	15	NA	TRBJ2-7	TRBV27	TGTGCCAGCAGTTTAAAACCCAGCGTGCTCTACGAGCAGTACTTC	CASSLKPSVLYEQYF
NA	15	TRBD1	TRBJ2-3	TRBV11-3	TGTGCCAGCAGCTTACCGGGACAGGGTACAGATACGCAGTATTTT	CASSLPGQGTDTQYF
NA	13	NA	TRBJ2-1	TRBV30	TGTGCCTGGAGGGACAGCTCCTACAATGAGCAGTTCTTC	CAWRDSSYNEQFF
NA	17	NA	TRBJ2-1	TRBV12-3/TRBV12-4	TGTGCCAGCAGTCTGGGTAGCGGTAGGAGCTCCTACAATGAGCAGTTCTTC	CASSLGSGRSSYNEQFF
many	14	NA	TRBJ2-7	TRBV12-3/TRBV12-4	TGTGCCAGCAGTCCCGGGACGGCCCAAAGCGAGCAGTACTTC	CASSPGTAQSEQYF
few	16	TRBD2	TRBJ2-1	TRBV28	TGTGCCAGCAGTTTAGGGGACGGGAGGGCCTATAATGAGCAGTTCTTC	CASSLGDGRAYNEQFF
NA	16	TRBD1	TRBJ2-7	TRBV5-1	TGCGCCAGCAGCCTTATCCCCGGGACAGGGGACTACGAGCAGTACTTC	CASSLIPGTGDYEQYF
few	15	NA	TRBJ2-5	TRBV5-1	TGCGCCAGCAGGAAGCAGGCTCAGGGTTACGAGACCCAGTACTTC	CASRKQAQGYETQYF
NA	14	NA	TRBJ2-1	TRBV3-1	TGTGCCAGCAGCCTAGTCCTTTCCGGGGCGCCCCAGTTCTTC	CASSLVLSGAPQFF
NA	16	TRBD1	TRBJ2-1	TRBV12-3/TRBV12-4	TGTGCCAGCAGTACGACAGGGAAAATTATAATCAATGAGCAGTTCTTC	CASSTTGKIIINEQFF
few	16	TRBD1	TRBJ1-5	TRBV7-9	TGTGCCAGCAGCTTAGGCACAGGGGGCACAAATCAGCCCCAGCATTTT	CASSLGTGGTNQPQHF
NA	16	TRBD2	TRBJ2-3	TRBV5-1	TGCGCCAGCAGCTTCGTAGCGGGGGGGCCGGCAGATACGCAGTATTTT	CASSFVAGGPADTQYF
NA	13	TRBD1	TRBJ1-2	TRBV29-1	TGCAGCGTGGGGACAGGGGCCCCTCAGGGCTACACCTTC	CSVGTGAPQGYTF
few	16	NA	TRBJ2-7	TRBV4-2	TGTGCCAGCAGCCAAGAATCGGGGCGGCTAGGGGGAGAGCAGTACTTC	CASSQESGRLGGEQYF
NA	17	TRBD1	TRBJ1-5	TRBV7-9	TGTGCCAGCAGCTCCGGCCTGACAGGGGGTGACAATCAGCCCCAGCATTTT	CASSSGLTGGDNQPQHF
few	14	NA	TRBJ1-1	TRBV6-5	TGTGCCAGCAGTTACGGGGGGCAGGACACTGAAGCTTTCTTT	CASSYGGQDTEAFF
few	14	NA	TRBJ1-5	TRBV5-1	TGCGCCAGCATGCAGGAGGGCGGCAATCAGCCCCAGCATTTT	CASMQEGGNQPQHF
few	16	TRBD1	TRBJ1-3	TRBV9	TGTGCCAGCAGCGTGGGACAGGGGGCGCCTGGAAACACCATATATTTT	CASSVGQGAPGNTIYF
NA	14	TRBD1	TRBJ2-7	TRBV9	TGTGCCAGCAGCCCGCGACAGGGGGAGAGCGAGCAGTACTTC	CASSPRQGESEQYF
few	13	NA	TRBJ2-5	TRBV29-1	TGCAGCGTGCGACCGGGTCCAAAAGAGACCCAGTACTTC	CSVRPGPKETQYF
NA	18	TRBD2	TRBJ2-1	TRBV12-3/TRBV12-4	TGTGCCCGCAGCTCCGGGACTAGCTTTGGGGGGACTCACAATGAGCAGTTCTTC	CARSSGTSFGGTHNEQFF
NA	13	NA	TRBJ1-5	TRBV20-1	TGCAGTGCTATCAGTTATAGCAATCAGCCCCAGCATTTT	CSAISYSNQPQHF
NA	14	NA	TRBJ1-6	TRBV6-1	TGTGCCAGCAGACCGCCCGAAGGGAATTCACCCCTCCACTTT	CASRPPEGNSPLHF
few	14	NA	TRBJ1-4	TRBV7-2	TGTGCCAGCAGCTTGACACCTTCCGATGAAAAACTGTTTTTT	CASSLTPSDEKLFF
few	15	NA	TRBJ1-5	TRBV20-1	TGCAGTGCTAGATCGGGATTGAATAGCAATCAGCCCCAGCATTTT	CSARSGLNSNQPQHF
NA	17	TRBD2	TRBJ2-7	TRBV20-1	TGCAGTGCTAGAGATAGAGGGAGGGACTACGATTCCTACGAGCAGTACTTC	CSARDRGRDYDSYEQYF
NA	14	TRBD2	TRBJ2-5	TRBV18	TGTGCCAGCTCACCCTCGACTAGCAGGGAGACCCAGTACTTC	CASSPSTSRETQYF
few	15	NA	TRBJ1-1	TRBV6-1	TGTGCCAGCCTGAGGAGGGGCACGAGGGGTACTGAAGCTTTCTTT	CASLRRGTRGTEAFF
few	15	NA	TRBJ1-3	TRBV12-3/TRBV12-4	TGTGCCAGCAGTTTAGTCGGGAGCTCTGGAAACACCATATATTTT	CASSLVGSSGNTIYF
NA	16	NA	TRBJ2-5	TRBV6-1	TGTGCCAGCAGTCCGACGGGCAGAGGATGGGGAGAGACCCAGTACTTC	CASSPTGRGWGETQYF
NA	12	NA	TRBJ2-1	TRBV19	TGTGCCAGTAGTATAGTGAGGAATGAGCAGTTCTTC	CASSIVRNEQFF
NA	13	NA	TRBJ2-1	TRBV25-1	TGTGCCAGCAGCGGAGCGGGTTACAATGAGCAGTTCTTC	CASSGAGYNEQFF
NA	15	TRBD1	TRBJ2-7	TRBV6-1	TGTGCCAGCAGTCTTAAGACAGGGGGCTCCTACGAGCAGTACTTC	CASSLKTGGSYEQYF
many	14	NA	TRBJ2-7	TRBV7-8	TGTGCCAGCAGCGTAGGGCCATCCTCCTACGAGCAGTACTTC	CASSVGPSSYEQYF
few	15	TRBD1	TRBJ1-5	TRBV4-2	TGTGCCAGCAGCACCCAGACAGGGACCAATCAGCCCCAGCATTTT	CASSTQTGTNQPQHF
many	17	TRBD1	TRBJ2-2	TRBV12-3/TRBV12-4	TGTGCCAGCAGCCCGGCCCGACCGGGACAGACCACCGGGGAGCTGTTTTTT	CASSPARPGQTTGELFF
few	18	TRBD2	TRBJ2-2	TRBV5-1	TGCGCCAGCAGCTCTTACGCCTATAGCGGGGGGAACACCGGGGAGCTGTTTTTT	CASSSYAYSGGNTGELFF
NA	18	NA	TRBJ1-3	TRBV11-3	TGTGCCAGCAGCTTAGTAAGCCTATCGACCAGCTCTGGAAACACCATATATTTT	CASSLVSLSTSSGNTIYF
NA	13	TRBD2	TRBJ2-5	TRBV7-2	TGTGCCAGCGGCGCCTCGGGGGGGCAGACCCAGTACTTC	CASGASGGQTQYF
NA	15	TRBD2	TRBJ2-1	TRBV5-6	TGTGCCAGCAGCCCCGGGAGGGGTAAGGTGGATGAGCAGTTCTTC	CASSPGRGKVDEQFF
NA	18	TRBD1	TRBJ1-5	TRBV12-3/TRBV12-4	TGTGCCAGCAGTCAAAGACAGGGCTCAGGCTATAGCAATCAGCCCCAGCATTTT	CASSQRQGSGYSNQPQHF
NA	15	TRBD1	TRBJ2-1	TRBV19	TGTGCCAGTAGTATCCCCCGGGACAGCCTCGATGAGCAGTTCTTC	CASSIPRDSLDEQFF